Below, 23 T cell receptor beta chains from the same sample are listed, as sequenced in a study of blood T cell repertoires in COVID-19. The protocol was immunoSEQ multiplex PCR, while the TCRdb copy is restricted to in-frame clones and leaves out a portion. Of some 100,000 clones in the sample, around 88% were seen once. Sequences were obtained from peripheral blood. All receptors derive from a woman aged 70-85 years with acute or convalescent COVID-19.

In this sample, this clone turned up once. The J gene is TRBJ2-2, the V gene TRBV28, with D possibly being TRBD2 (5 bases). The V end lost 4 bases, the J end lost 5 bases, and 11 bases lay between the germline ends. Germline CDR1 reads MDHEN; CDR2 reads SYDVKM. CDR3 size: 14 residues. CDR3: CASSSPGKTGELFF. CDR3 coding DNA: TGTGCCAGCAGTTCGCCCGGGAAAACCGGGGAGCTGTTTTTT.

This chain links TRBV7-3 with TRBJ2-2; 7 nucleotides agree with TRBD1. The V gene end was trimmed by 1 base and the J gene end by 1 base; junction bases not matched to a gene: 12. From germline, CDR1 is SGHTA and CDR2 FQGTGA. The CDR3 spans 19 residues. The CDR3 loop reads CASSLMGRGSSRNTGELFF. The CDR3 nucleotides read TGTGCCAGCAGCTTAATGGGCAGGGGGTCCTCCAGGAACACCGGGGAGCTGTTTTTT.

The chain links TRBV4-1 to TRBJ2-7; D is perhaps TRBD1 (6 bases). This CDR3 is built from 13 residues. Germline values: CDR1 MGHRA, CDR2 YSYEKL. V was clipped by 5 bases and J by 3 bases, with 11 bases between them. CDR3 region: CASSYRDNYEQYF. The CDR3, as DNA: TGCGCCAGCAGCTACCGGGACAACTACGAGCAGTACTTC.

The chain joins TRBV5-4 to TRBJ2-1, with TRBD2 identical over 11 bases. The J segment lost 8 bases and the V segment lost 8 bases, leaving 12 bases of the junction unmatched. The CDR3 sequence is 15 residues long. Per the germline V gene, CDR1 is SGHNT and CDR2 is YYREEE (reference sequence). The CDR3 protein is CASTIAGGSRDEQFF. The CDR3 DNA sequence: TGTGCCAGTACTATAGCGGGAGGGTCGCGCGATGAGCAGTTCTTC.

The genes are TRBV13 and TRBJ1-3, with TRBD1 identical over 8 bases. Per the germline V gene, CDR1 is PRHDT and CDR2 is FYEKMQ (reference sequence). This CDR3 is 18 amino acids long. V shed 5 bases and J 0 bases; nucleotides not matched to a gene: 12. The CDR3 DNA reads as TGTGCCAGCAGCCTTGACAGGGGCCGGTTGACCTCTGGAAACACCATATATTTT. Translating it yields CASSLDRGRLTSGNTIYF.

DNA of the CDR3: TGTGCCAGCAGTGGAGTTGATGGGACTAGCGGGAGGCACGGGGGATACGAGCAGTACTTC. Translated: CASSGVDGTSGRHGGYEQYF. The chain joins TRBV6-1 to TRBJ2-7; TRBD2 matches 15 bases. The CDR3 runs 20 residues. Germline V gives CDR1 MNHNS, CDR2 SASEGT. V was pared by 4 bases and J by 4 bases, with 17 bases of the junction left unmatched.

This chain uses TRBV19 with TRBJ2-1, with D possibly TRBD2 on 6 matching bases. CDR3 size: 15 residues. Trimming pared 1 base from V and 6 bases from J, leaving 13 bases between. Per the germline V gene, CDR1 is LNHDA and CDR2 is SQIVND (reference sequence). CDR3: CASSIVAGTFNEQFF. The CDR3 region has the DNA TGTGCCAGTAGTATAGTGGCGGGGACCTTCAATGAGCAGTTCTTC.

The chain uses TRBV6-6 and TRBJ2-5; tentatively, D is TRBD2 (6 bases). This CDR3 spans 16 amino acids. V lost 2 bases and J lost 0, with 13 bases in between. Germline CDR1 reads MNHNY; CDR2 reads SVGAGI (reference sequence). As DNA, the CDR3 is TGTGCCAGCAGTTACGGGTTGGGGGGATACCAAGAGACCCAGTACTTC. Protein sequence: CASSYGLGGYQETQYF.

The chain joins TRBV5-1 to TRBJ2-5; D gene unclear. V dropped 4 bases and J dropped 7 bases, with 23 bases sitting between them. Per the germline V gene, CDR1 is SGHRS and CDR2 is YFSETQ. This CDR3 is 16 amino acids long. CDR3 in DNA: TGCGCCAGCAGCAATGACGGAGTCCTTCGCGGTGGGACCCAGTACTTC. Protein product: CASSNDGVLRGGTQYF.

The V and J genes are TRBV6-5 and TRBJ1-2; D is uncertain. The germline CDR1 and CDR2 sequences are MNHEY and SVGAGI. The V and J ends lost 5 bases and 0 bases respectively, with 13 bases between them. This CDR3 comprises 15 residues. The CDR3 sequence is CASSPTPESNYGYTF. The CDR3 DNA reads TGTGCCAGCAGTCCGACACCAGAATCTAACTATGGCTACACCTTC.

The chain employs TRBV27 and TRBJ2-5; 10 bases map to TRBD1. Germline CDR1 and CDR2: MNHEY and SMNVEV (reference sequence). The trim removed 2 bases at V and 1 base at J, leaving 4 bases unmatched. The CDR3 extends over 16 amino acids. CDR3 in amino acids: CASSLLGTGVQETQYF. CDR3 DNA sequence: TGTGCCAGCAGTTTACTCGGGACAGGGGTCCAAGAGACCCAGTACTTC.

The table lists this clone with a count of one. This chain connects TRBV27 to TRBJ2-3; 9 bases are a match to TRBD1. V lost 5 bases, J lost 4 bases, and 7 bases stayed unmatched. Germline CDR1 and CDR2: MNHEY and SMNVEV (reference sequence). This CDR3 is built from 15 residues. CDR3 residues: CASSPWTGVADTQYF. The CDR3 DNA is TGTGCCAGCAGTCCCTGGACAGGGGTGGCAGATACGCAGTATTTT.

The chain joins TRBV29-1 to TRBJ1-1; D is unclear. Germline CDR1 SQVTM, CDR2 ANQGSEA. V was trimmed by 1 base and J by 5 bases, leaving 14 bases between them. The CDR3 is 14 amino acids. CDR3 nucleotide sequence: TGCAGCGTTGAAGTTGGAGCGCTGGGTACTGAAGCTTTCTTT. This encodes CSVEVGALGTEAFF. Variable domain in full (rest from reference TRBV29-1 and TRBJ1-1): SAVISQKPSRDICQRGTSLTIQCQVDSQVTMMFWYRQQPGQSLTLIATANQGSEATYESGFVIDKFPISRPNLTFSTLTVSNMSPEDSSIYLCSVEVGALGTEAFFGQGTRLTVV.

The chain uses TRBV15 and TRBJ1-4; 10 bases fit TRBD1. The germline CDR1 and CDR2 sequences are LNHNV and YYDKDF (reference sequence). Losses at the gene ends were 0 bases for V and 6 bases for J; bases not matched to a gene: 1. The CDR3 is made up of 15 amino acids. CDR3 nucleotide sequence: TGTGCCACCAGCAGAGAAGGGACAGGGGATGAAAAACTGTTTTTT. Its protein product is CATSREGTGDEKLFF.

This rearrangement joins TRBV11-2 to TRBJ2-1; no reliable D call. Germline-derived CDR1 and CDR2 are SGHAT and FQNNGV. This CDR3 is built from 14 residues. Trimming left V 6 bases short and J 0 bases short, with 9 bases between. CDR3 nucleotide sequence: TGTGCCAGCAGTGGCCCCAGCTCCTACAATGAGCAGTTCTTC. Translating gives CASSGPSSYNEQFF.

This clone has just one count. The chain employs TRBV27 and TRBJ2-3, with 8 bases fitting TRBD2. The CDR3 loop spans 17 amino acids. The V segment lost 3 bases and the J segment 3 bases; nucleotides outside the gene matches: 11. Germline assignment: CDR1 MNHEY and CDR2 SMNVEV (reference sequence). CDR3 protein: CASSFHPGTSVTDTQYF. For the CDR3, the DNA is TGTGCCAGCAGTTTTCACCCCGGGACTAGTGTGACAGATACGCAGTATTTT.

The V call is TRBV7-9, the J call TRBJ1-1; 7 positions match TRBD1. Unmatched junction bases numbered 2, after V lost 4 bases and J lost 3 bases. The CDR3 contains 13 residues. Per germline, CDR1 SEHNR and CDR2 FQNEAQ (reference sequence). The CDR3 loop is CASSSQGYTEAFF. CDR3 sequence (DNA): TGTGCCAGCAGCTCACAGGGGTACACTGAAGCTTTCTTT.

Here the CDR3 reads CASSLRDRRGGYTF. CDR3 nucleotide sequence: TGTGCCAGCAGCCTCCGGGACAGGAGGGGCGGCTACACCTTC. J is TRBJ1-2 and V is TRBV5-4; 8 nucleotides agree with TRBD1. The germline CDR1 and CDR2 sequences are SGHNT and YYREEE (reference sequence). Losses at the gene ends were 4 bases for V and 8 bases for J; bases not matched to a gene: 10. The CDR3 runs to 14 residues.

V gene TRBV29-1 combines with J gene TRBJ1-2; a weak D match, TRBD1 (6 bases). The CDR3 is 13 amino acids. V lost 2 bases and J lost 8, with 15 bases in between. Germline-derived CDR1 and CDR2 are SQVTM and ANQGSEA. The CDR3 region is CSVESRGLRGYTF. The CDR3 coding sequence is TGCAGCGTTGAATCCAGGGGTCTTCGGGGCTACACCTTC.

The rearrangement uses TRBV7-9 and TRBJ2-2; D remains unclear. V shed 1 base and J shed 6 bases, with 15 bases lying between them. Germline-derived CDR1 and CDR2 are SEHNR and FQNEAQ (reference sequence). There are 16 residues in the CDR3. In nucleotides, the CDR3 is TGTGCCAGCAGCTTAGGTTTGCGTTCCCACCCCGGGGAGCTGTTTTTT. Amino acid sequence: CASSLGLRSHPGELFF.

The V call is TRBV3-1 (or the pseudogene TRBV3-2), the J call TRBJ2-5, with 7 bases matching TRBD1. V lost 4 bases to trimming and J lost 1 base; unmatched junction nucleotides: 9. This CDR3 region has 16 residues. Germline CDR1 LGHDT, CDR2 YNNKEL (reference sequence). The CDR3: CASSRPGQLFQETQYF. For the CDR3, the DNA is TGTGCCAGCAGCCGCCCGGGACAGCTCTTCCAAGAGACCCAGTACTTC.

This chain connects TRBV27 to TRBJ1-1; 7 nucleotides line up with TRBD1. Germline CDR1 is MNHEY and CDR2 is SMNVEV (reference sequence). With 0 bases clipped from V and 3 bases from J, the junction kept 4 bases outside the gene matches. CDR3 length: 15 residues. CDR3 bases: TGTGCCAGCAGTTTATCGGTCACAGGGGACACTGAAGCTTTCTTT. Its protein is CASSLSVTGDTEAFF.

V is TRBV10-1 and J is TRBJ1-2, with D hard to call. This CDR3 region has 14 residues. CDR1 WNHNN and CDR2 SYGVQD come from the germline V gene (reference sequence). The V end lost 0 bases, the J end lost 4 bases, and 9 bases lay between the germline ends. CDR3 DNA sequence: TGCGCCAGCAGTGAGTCGAGGCTGCTCTATGGCTACACCTTC. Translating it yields CASSESRLLYGYTF.